This T cell receptor beta chain was found in a study of blood T cell repertoires in COVID-19. Using immunoSEQ multiplex PCR, the repertoire was profiled, and TCRdb retains in-frame clones only, with some absent. The repertoire includes about 100,000 clones, about nine tenths of them detected once, and less than 2.5% sits in the top ten. Trimming left V 0 bases short and J 8 bases short, with 13 bases between. Germline values: CDR1 SGHVS, CDR2 FQNEAQ. This CDR3 is built from 14 residues. The receptor comes from a man in his fifties or sixties with active COVID-19. The rearrangement links TRBV7-8 to TRBJ1-1; D perhaps matches TRBD1 (5 bases). The sequencing input was peripheral blood. The CDR3 DNA reads as TGTGCCAGCAGCTTAGCGATCACTGGGGGGGAAGCTTTCTTT. This gives the protein CASSLAITGGEAFF.